The 23 T cell receptor beta chains below were found in one sample sequenced in a study of T cells expressing NK-cell markers. With the 5' RACE reads reprocessed, TCRdb shows one record per CDR3 protein and no DNA. The repertoire table contains about 550,000 distinct CDR3 sequences. Sequencing was done on a sample of blood T cells: a sorted CD56 or NKG2C T cell subset, CD4+ or CD8+ T cells, or bulk PBMC T cells (not recorded which). The receptors originated from a man younger than 30 in good health.

The chain combines TRBV5-1 with TRBJ2-5; as DNA is missing, the TRBD2 call by TCRdb cannot be tested. CDR1 is SGHRS and CDR2 is YFSETQ in the germline V gene. The CDR3 runs to 14 residues. This chain's CDR3 is CASSKGLGGETQYF.

J is TRBJ2-3 and V is TRBV6-1; checking the TCRdb D call of TRBD2 is not possible without DNA. The CDR3 runs 15 residues. Germline CDR1 is MNHNS and CDR2 is SASEGT. CDR3 region: CASKKEGARADTQYF.

The rearrangement links TRBV5-1 to TRBJ2-3; TCRdb reports TRBD2, a call that lacks DNA to check it against. CDR1 SGHRS and CDR2 YFSETQ come from the germline V gene. The CDR3 length is 17 residues. CDR3 sequence reads: CASSQGALAGSGDTQYF.

The chain couples TRBV7-8 to TRBJ2-7. CDR1 is SGHVS, CDR2 FQNEAQ, per germline. The CDR3 is made up of 14 amino acids. CDR3 sequence: CASSLTASAYEQYF.

The chain recombines TRBV12-3 or TRBV12-4 with TRBJ1-2; TCRdb outputs TRBD1, but without DNA this stays unchecked. CDR3 length: 15 amino acids. CDR3 residues: CASSLATGGGHGYTF.

The chain links TRBV5-1 to TRBJ2-1; absent DNA, TCRdb's TRBD2 call cannot be checked. CDR1 and CDR2 (germline): SGHRS, YFSETQ. The CDR3 loop spans 15 amino acids. The CDR3 sequence is CASSLELVGTNEQFF. The full variable domain, in which reference TRBV5-1 and TRBJ2-1 provide the parts outside the CDR3, is KAGVTQTPRYLIKTRGQQVTLSCSPISGHRSVSWYQQTPGQGLQFLFEYFSETQRNKGNFPGRFSGRQFSNSRSEMNVSTLELGDSALYLCASSLELVGTNEQFFGPGTRLTVL.

The chain has TRBV6-1 and TRBJ1-6; TCRdb names TRBD1, which stays unverified in the absence of DNA. The CDR3 spans 14 residues. Germline values: CDR1 MNHNS, CDR2 SASEGT. CDR3: CASSPRVDNSPLHF.

The chain has TRBV12-3 or TRBV12-4 and TRBJ1-5; TCRdb indicates TRBD1, and absent DNA this call remains unverified. The CDR3 runs 15 residues. CDR3 sequence: CASSPGTASNQPQHF.

The CDR3 region is CSARDGGIAGVLTDTQYF. The J gene is TRBJ2-3, the V gene TRBV20-1; the TCRdb D gene call, TRBD2, has no DNA to confirm it. This CDR3 is 18 amino acids long. Per germline, CDR1 DFQATT and CDR2 SNEGSKA (reference sequence).

The chain couples TRBV4-3 to TRBJ2-1; the D call of TRBD1 rests on TCRdb alone, since no DNA is present to check it. CDR3 length: 16 residues. Germline values: CDR1 LGHNA, CDR2 YSLEER. CDR3 sequence reads: CASSQAGQWRGNEQFF.

V is TRBV6-2 or TRBV6-3 and J is TRBJ2-1; TCRdb proposes TRBD2, but this gene call is untestable without DNA. This CDR3 spans 16 amino acids. Germline CDR1 is MNHEY and CDR2 is SVGEGT. CDR3: CASSYSMREIRNEQFF.

This chain links TRBV29-1 with TRBJ2-7; the TCRdb D gene call, TRBD2, has no DNA to confirm it. CDR1 is SQVTM, CDR2 ANQGSEA, per germline. The CDR3 is made up of 13 amino acids. This CDR3 is CSVQPGLNYEQYF.

The chain joins TRBV2 to TRBJ2-7. This CDR3 spans 14 amino acids. Germline V gives CDR1 SNHLY, CDR2 FYNNEI. CDR3 region: CASCQIDQSYEQYF. Complete variable domain (other parts from reference TRBV2 and TRBJ2-7): EPEVTQTPSHQVTQMGQEVILRCVPISNHLYFYWYRQILGQKVEFLVSFYNNEISEKSEIFDDQFSVERPDGSNFTLKIRSTKLEDSAMYFCASCQIDQSYEQYFGPGTRLTVT.

The chain uses TRBV29-1 and TRBJ1-1; the D call of TRBD1 rests on TCRdb alone, since no DNA is present to check it. The germline CDR1 and CDR2 sequences are SQVTM and ANQGSEA. CDR3 length: 11 amino acids. The CDR3 sequence: CSVPHQGEAFF. The full variable domain, with the rest looked up from reference TRBV29-1 and TRBJ1-1, is SAVISQKPSRDICQRGTSLTIQCQVDSQVTMMFWYRQQPGQSLTLIATANQGSEATYESGFVIDKFPISRPNLTFSTLTVSNMSPEDSSIYLCSVPHQGEAFFGQGTRLTVV.

This sequence joins TRBV7-6 and TRBJ2-3; TCRdb names TRBD2, which stays unverified in the absence of DNA. CDR3 size: 15 residues. Germline V lookup: CDR1 SGHVS, CDR2 FNYEAQ. The CDR3 is CASSLVGGVGDTQYF. Looking up the rest from reference TRBV7-6 and TRBJ2-3 gives the full variable domain: GAGVSQSPRYKVTKRGQDVALRCDPISGHVSLYWYRQALGQGPEFLTYFNYEAQQDKSGLPNDRFSAERPEGSISTLTIQRTEQRDSAMYRCASSLVGGVGDTQYFGPGTRLTVL.

This chain joins TRBV5-1 and TRBJ2-3; TCRdb calls TRBD2, which cannot be checked without DNA. Germline V gives CDR1 SGHRS, CDR2 YFSETQ. The CDR3 runs 17 residues. The CDR3 protein is CASSLEARGSGEDTQYF.

The V and J genes are TRBV12-3 or TRBV12-4 and TRBJ2-1; TCRdb's assignment of TRBD2 cannot be checked, as there is no DNA. The CDR3 is made up of 14 amino acids. The CDR3 loop reads CASSWEGLLNEQFF.

V and J are TRBV5-1 and TRBJ2-6; absent DNA, TCRdb's TRBD1 call cannot be checked. Germline V gene sequence: CDR1 SGHRS, CDR2 YFSETQ. The CDR3 has 18 residues. CDR3 region: CASSPGRDPSSGANVLTF.

CDR3: CASSITPERTSSYNEQFF. The chain couples TRBV5-1 to TRBJ2-1; the TCRdb D gene call, TRBD2, has no DNA to confirm it. This CDR3 has 18 residues. CDR1 and CDR2 from the germline V gene are SGHRS and YFSETQ.

The chain carries TRBV7-2 and TRBJ2-1; as DNA is missing, the TRBD2 call by TCRdb cannot be tested. The CDR3 runs to 15 residues. The V gene's germline CDR1 is SGHTA and CDR2 FQGNSA. The CDR3 spells CASSLGGGGRDEQFF. Full variable domain (rest looked up from reference TRBV7-2 and TRBJ2-1): GAGVSQSPSNKVTEKGKDVELRCDPISGHTALYWYRQSLGQGLEFLIYFQGNSAPDKSGLPSDRFSAERTGGSVSTLTIQRTQQEDSAVYLCASSLGGGGRDEQFFGPGTRLTVL.

The chain's CDR3 is CSARPPATNEKLFF. The rearrangement joins TRBV20-1 to TRBJ1-4; the TCRdb call, TRBD1, lacks DNA for checking. Germline CDR1 is DFQATT and CDR2 is SNEGSKA (reference sequence). The CDR3 is 14 amino acids.

The genes are TRBV5-5 and TRBJ2-1; no DNA is available, so the TRBD1 call from TCRdb remains unchecked. Germline V gene lookup returns CDR1 SGHKS and CDR2 YYEKEE (reference sequence). The CDR3 sequence is 15 residues long. This CDR3 is CASSFRGGSYNEQFF.

CDR3 protein: CASSLGPRDYEQYF. This chain joins TRBV7-6 and TRBJ2-7; TCRdb gives TRBD1 as the D gene, but with no DNA this cannot be confirmed. Germline-derived CDR1 and CDR2 are SGHVS and FNYEAQ. This CDR3 contains 14 residues.